The 27 T cell receptor beta chains below were found in one sample sequenced in a study of blood T cell repertoires in COVID-19. The protocol was immunoSEQ multiplex PCR, while the TCRdb copy is restricted to in-frame clones and leaves out a portion. The sample has approximately 210,000 clones, roughly 88% seen once. Sequenced material: peripheral blood. The receptors were gathered from a man aged 25-45 years who had recovered from COVID-19.

The chain uses TRBV7-8 and TRBJ2-1; 7 nucleotides match TRBD1. Looked up from germline, CDR1 is SGHVS and CDR2 is FQNEAQ. The V gene end was trimmed by 1 base and the J gene end by 0 bases; junction bases not matched to a gene: 6. The CDR3 is 17 amino acids. The DNA for the CDR3 is TGTGCCAGCAGCTTAGATGTGGGGACAGACTCCTACAATGAGCAGTTCTTC. Protein sequence: CASSLDVGTDSYNEQFF.

The V gene is TRBV2, the J gene TRBJ1-3; D unclear. From germline, CDR1 is SNHLY and CDR2 FYNNEI. V lost 4 bases and J lost 7, with 11 bases in between. The length of the CDR3 is 13 residues. CDR3 nucleotides: TGTGCCAGCAGTGTCGTGGAGGTCAACACCATATATTTT. It is translated as CASSVVEVNTIYF.

This clone was seen only once. The chain couples TRBV10-2 to TRBJ2-7; tentatively, D is TRBD2 (7 bases). Germline CDR1 reads WSHSY; CDR2 reads SAAADI. The CDR3 is made up of 13 amino acids. The CDR3 region has the DNA TGCGCAGCGGGACATTCCGATGTCTACGAGCAGTACTTC. Translated: CAAGHSDVYEQYF.

This chain connects TRBV3-1 (or the pseudogene TRBV3-2) to TRBJ1-4; no reliable D call. Looked up from germline, CDR1 is LGHDT and CDR2 is YNNKEL (reference sequence). Trimming removed 5 bases from V and 14 bases from J, with 18 bases in between. The CDR3 spans 13 residues. In DNA, the CDR3 is TGTGCCAGCAGCTTCCCGGGTCCTAGCGCGCTGTTTTTT. Encoded protein: CASSFPGPSALFF.

The chain combines TRBV4-1 with TRBJ2-5, with D possibly matching TRBD2 (6 bases). V lost 3 bases and J 1 base, leaving 12 bases between the germline ends. The CDR3 is 15 residues long. Germline CDR1 reads MGHRA; CDR2 reads YSYEKL. In nucleotides, the CDR3 is TGCGCCAGCAGCCATCATGGGGGGACCCAAGAGACCCAGTACTTC. Translation gives CASSHHGGTQETQYF.

The chain is built from TRBV5-8 and TRBJ2-5; no clear D. CDR1 is SGHTS, CDR2 YDEGEE, per germline. This CDR3 has 12 amino acids. Trimming stripped 1 base from V and 8 bases from J, with 9 bases between. The CDR3 reads CASSLLQETQYF. CDR3 nucleotide sequence: TGTGCCAGCAGCTTGCTTCAGGAAACCCAGTACTTC.

This clone was counted only a few times. The chain joins TRBV7-9 to TRBJ2-3; 7 bases match TRBD1. Germline V CDR1 and CDR2: SEHNR, FQNEAQ (reference sequence). Trimming at V came to 5 bases and at J to 0 bases, leaving 5 bases not matched to a gene. This CDR3 has 15 amino acids. Here the CDR3 reads CASSPWTGSTDTQYF. As DNA, the CDR3 is TGTGCCAGCAGCCCCTGGACAGGCAGCACAGATACGCAGTATTTT.

The chain links TRBV2 to TRBJ2-7; 11 nucleotides align to TRBD1. CDR1 SNHLY and CDR2 FYNNEI come from the germline V gene. V lost 9 bases, J lost 5 bases, and 3 bases stayed unmatched. The CDR3 consists of 12 residues. The CDR3 here is CASWTGGDEQYF. The CDR3 nucleotides read TGTGCCAGTTGGACAGGGGGCGACGAGCAGTACTTC.

V gene TRBV11-2 combines with J gene TRBJ1-1, with unresolved D. V lost 3 bases to trimming and J lost 1 base, with 6 bases between them. The CDR3 totals 13 residues. Germline CDR1 reads SGHAT; CDR2 reads FQNNGV. The CDR3 protein is CASSFRGNTEAFF. The CDR3 DNA reads TGTGCCAGCAGCTTCAGAGGGAACACTGAAGCTTTCTTT.

This clone has just one count. This chain uses TRBV10-3 with TRBJ2-3; weak D call: TRBD1 (6 bases). The CDR3 is made up of 15 amino acids. Germline V gene sequence: CDR1 ENHRY, CDR2 SYGVKD. V dropped 6 bases and J dropped 0 bases, with 13 bases sitting between them. The CDR3 sequence: CAISLGTPSTDTQYF. CDR3 coding DNA: TGTGCCATCAGCCTCGGGACACCGAGCACAGATACGCAGTATTTT.

The rearrangement uses TRBV18 and TRBJ2-1, with 12 bases that match TRBD2. Trimming at V came to 0 bases and at J to 6 bases, leaving 12 bases not matched to a gene. Germline V gives CDR1 KGHSH, CDR2 LQKENI. The CDR3 has 19 residues. The CDR3 nucleotides are TGTGCCAGCTCACCACCGCTAGCGGGGGGGCCAGTGATCATCAATGAGCAGTTCTTC. This translates into CASSPPLAGGPVIINEQFF.

The chain recombines TRBV27 with TRBJ2-5; 8 bases fit TRBD1. The germline gives CDR1 MNHEY, CDR2 SMNVEV (reference sequence). The CDR3 length is 14 residues. V shed 5 bases, J shed 7 bases, and the junction held 9 bases outside the gene matches. The DNA of the CDR3 is TGTGCCAGCAGTCCAAGGACAGGGAGGTCGACCCAGTACTTC. This codes for CASSPRTGRSTQYF.

CDR3 region: CASRWRQGDEKLFF. The CDR3 DNA follows: TGTGCCAGTAGGTGGAGACAGGGGGATGAAAAACTGTTTTTT. This chain uses TRBV19 with TRBJ1-4; TRBD1 matches at 9 bases. The CDR3 is made up of 14 amino acids. Losses at the gene ends were 6 bases for V and 6 bases for J; bases not matched to a gene: 5. Germline V CDR1 and CDR2: LNHDA, SQIVND (reference sequence).

The chain recombines TRBV4-2 with TRBJ2-1; D may be TRBD2 (5 bases). The V end lost 0 bases, the J end lost 0 bases, and 12 bases lay between the germline ends. Germline V lookup: CDR1 LGHNA, CDR2 YNFKEQ. The CDR3 is 17 residues long. Written as DNA, the CDR3 is TGTGCCAGCAGCCAAGAAGTACGGACTTCCTCCTACAATGAGCAGTTCTTC. Translation: CASSQEVRTSSYNEQFF.

V gene TRBV15 combines with J gene TRBJ2-7; a possible D gene is TRBD2 (5 bases). V gave up 3 bases and J gave up 5 bases, with 14 bases separating them. Germline V gives CDR1 LNHNV, CDR2 YYDKDF (reference sequence). There are 14 residues in the CDR3. The CDR3 is CATSRISRGDEQYF. As DNA, the CDR3 is TGTGCCACCAGCAGGATCTCACGGGGAGACGAGCAGTACTTC.

The CDR3 nucleotides read TGCGCCAGCAGCGTAGATCCCCGGGGGGGGCTCTCTGGAAACACCATATATTTT. Its protein product is CASSVDPRGGLSGNTIYF. This chain uses TRBV4-3 with TRBJ1-3; tentative D call: TRBD1 (6 bases). CDR1 is LGHNA and CDR2 is YSLEER in the germline V gene. Trimming cost V 5 bases and J 0 bases, with 20 bases left between them. The CDR3 has 18 amino acids.

The V and J genes are TRBV5-4 and TRBJ2-3, with 13 bases identical to TRBD2. Germline trimming cut 3 bases from V and 0 bases from J; bases unmatched to any gene: 1. Germline-derived CDR1 and CDR2 are SGHNT and YYREEE (reference sequence). The CDR3 length is 16 residues. CDR3 amino acids: CASSWGLAGSTDTQYF. The CDR3 nucleotides read TGTGCCAGCAGCTGGGGACTAGCGGGAAGCACAGATACGCAGTATTTT.

V gene TRBV30 combines with J gene TRBJ1-1; D might be TRBD1 (5 bases). Trimming removed 1 base at V and 1 base at J, with 10 bases between. The CDR3 has 14 amino acids. CDR1 and CDR2 from the germline V gene are GTSNPN and SVGIG (reference sequence). CDR3 loop: CAWSGDSENTEAFF. The CDR3 DNA reads as TGTGCCTGGAGTGGAGACAGCGAGAACACTGAAGCTTTCTTT.

The chain carries TRBV5-1 and TRBJ2-1; 10 bases match TRBD2. CDR1 SGHRS and CDR2 YFSETQ come from the germline V gene. This CDR3 region has 15 residues. The V gene end was trimmed by 3 bases and the J gene end by 5 bases; junction bases not matched to a gene: 5. CDR3 nucleotides: TGCGCCAGCAGCTCACTGGGACTAGCGAACAATGAGCAGTTCTTC. Translating it yields CASSSLGLANNEQFF.

J is TRBJ2-7 and V is TRBV27; TRBD1 agrees at 9 bases. V lost 7 bases, J lost 3 bases, and 7 bases stayed unmatched. Germline V lookup: CDR1 MNHEY, CDR2 SMNVEV (reference sequence). The CDR3 contains 14 residues. CDR3 sequence: CASNTGGRNYEQYF. CDR3 DNA sequence: TGTGCCAGCAATACAGGGGGCCGCAACTACGAGCAGTACTTC.

There are a few counts of this clone. The chain uses TRBV19 and TRBJ2-5, with 8 bases that match TRBD1. The CDR3 runs 15 residues. The V and J ends lost 6 bases and 5 bases, in that order; junction bases with no gene match: 11. Germline CDR1 and CDR2: LNHDA and SQIVND (reference sequence). The CDR3 loop reads CASSPGTGWGETQYF. CDR3 DNA: TGTGCCAGTAGCCCCGGGACAGGCTGGGGGGAGACCCAGTACTTC. The full variable domain, with the rest looked up from reference TRBV19 and TRBJ2-5, is DGGITQSPKYLFRKEGQNVTLSCEQNLNHDAMYWYRQDPGQGLRLIYYSQIVNDFQKGDIAEGYSVSREKKESFPLTVTSAQKNPTAFYLCASSPGTGWGETQYFGPGTRLLVL.

V and J are TRBV7-8 and TRBJ1-2; perhaps TRBD1 as D (6 bases). The CDR3 has 14 residues. Trimming pared 4 bases from V and 6 bases from J, leaving 15 bases between. The germline V gene encodes CDR1 SGHVS and CDR2 FQNEAQ. The CDR3 DNA is TGTGCCAGCAGCTACTTTTGGACAGCCGATGGCTACACCTTC. It is translated as CASSYFWTADGYTF.

The genes are TRBV10-2 and TRBJ1-1; 7 positions agree with TRBD1. V shed 6 bases and J 1 base; nucleotides not matched to a gene: 2. Germline CDR1 is WSHSY and CDR2 is SAAADI. The CDR3 is 13 residues long. DNA of the CDR3: TGCGCCAGCAGGGGGGACAGGAACACTGAAGCTTTCTTT. This codes for CASRGDRNTEAFF.

The chain has TRBV2 and TRBJ2-7, with 8 positions matching TRBD1. Per the germline V gene, CDR1 is SNHLY and CDR2 is FYNNEI. Germline trimming cut 11 bases from V and 4 bases from J; bases unmatched to any gene: 13. This CDR3 spans 14 amino acids. DNA for the CDR3: TGTGCCGGTCGACAGGGGCCAACGGCTTACGAGCAGTACTTC. This translates into CAGRQGPTAYEQYF.

V gene TRBV19 combines with J gene TRBJ1-5; D unresolved. Germline V gene sequence: CDR1 LNHDA, CDR2 SQIVND (reference sequence). V dropped 0 bases and J dropped 2 bases, with 14 bases sitting between them. The CDR3 has 17 residues. The chain's CDR3 is CASSIDALSRGNQPQHF. CDR3 in DNA: TGTGCCAGTAGTATAGATGCTCTCTCGAGGGGCAATCAGCCCCAGCATTTT.

The V and J genes are TRBV7-6 and TRBJ2-2; TRBD2 agrees at 12 bases. V was clipped by 1 base and J by 2 bases; unmatched bases: 2. CDR1 SGHVS and CDR2 FNYEAQ come from the germline V gene. The CDR3 spans 17 residues. Here the CDR3 reads CASSLGTSGANTGELFF. The CDR3 DNA reads as TGTGCCAGCAGCTTAGGGACTAGCGGGGCCAACACCGGGGAGCTGTTTTTT.

Notes on this clone: Other nucleotide sequences in the sample specify the same CDR3. The rearrangement links TRBV5-1 to TRBJ2-7; TRBD2 might be the D (5 bases). V gave up 4 bases and J gave up 3 bases, with 5 bases separating them. The V gene's germline CDR1 is SGHRS and CDR2 YFSETQ. CDR3 length: 11 residues. The chain's CDR3 is CASSEGYEQYF. In DNA form, the CDR3 reads TGCGCCAGCAGCGAGGGCTACGAGCAGTACTTC.